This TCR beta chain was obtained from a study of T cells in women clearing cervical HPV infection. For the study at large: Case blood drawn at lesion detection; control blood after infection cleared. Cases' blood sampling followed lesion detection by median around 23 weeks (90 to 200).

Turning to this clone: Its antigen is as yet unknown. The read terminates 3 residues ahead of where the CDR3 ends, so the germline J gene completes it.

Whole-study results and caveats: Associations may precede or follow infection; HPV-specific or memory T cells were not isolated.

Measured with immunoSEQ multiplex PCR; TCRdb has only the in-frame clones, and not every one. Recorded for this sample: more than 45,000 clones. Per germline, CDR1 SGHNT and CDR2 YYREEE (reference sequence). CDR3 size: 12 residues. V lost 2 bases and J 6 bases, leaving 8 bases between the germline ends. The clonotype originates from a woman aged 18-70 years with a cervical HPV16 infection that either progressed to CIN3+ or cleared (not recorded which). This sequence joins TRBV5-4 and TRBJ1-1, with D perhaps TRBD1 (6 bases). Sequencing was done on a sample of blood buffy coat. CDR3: CASSFAGAEAFF. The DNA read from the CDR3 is TGTGCCAGCAGCTTCGCAGGGGCTGAA.